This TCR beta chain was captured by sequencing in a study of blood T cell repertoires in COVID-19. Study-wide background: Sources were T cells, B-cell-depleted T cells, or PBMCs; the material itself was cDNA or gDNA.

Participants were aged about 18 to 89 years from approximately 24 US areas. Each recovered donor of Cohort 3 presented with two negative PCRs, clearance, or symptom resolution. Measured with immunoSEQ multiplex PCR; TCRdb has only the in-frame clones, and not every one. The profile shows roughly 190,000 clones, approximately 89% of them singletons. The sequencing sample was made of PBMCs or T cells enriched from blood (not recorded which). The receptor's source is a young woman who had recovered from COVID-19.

The CDR3 DNA sequence: TGTGCCAGCAGTTTGAAGGGGAACATAGCGGGGAGCGGCACAGATACGCAGTATTTT. It yields the protein CASSLKGNIAGSGTDTQYF. The V gene is TRBV28, the J gene TRBJ2-3; 8 bases align to TRBD2. V was pared by 3 bases and J by 1 base, with 15 bases of the junction left unmatched. This CDR3 has 19 residues. CDR1 and CDR2 from the germline V gene are MDHEN and SYDVKM.